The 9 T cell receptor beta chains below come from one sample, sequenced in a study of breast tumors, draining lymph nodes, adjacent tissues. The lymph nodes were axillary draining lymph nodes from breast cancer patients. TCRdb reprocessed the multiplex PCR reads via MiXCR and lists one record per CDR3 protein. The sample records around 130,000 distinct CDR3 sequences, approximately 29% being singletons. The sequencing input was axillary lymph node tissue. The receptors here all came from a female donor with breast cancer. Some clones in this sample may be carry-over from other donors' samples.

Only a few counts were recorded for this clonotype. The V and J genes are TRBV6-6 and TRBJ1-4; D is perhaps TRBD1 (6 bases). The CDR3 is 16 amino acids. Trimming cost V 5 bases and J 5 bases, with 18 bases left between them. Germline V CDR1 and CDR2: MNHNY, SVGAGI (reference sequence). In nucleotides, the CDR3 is TGTGCCAGCAGTCACGCGCGGGACAAATGGAATGAAAAACTGTTTTTT. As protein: CASSHARDKWNEKLFF.

The CDR3, as DNA: TGCAGTGCTAGAGGAGGCGAGCGGATGCCGTATTTT. Amino acid sequence: CSARGGERMPYF. The gene calls are TRBV20-1 and TRBJ2-3; D may be TRBD2 (5 bases). Trimming took off 1 base at V and 14 bases at J, with 16 bases between the two ends. The CDR3 is made up of 12 amino acids. Looked up from germline, CDR1 is DFQATT and CDR2 is SNEGSKA (reference sequence).

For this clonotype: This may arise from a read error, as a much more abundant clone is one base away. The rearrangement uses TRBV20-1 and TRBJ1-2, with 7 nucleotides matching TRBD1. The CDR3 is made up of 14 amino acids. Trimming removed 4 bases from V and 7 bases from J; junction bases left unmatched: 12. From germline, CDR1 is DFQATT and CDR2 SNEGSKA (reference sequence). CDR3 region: CSAIPGQGVPGYTF. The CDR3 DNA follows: TGCAGTGCTATCCCGGGGCAGGGGGTGCCTGGCTACACCTTC.

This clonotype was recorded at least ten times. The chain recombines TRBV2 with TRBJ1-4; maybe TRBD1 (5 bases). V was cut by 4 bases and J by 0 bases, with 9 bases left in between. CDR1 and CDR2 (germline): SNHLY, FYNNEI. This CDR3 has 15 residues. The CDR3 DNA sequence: TGTGCCAGCAGTGTCCAGGGTTCAACTAATGAAAAACTGTTTTTT. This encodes CASSVQGSTNEKLFF.

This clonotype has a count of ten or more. CDR3 sequence: CASSPRTSSTGELFF. DNA of the CDR3: TGTGCCAGCAGCCCTAGGACATCGTCGACCGGGGAGCTGTTTTTT. The chain is built from TRBV7-9 and TRBJ2-2, with D tentatively TRBD1 (5 bases). V lost 5 bases, J lost 5 bases, and 15 bases lay in between. Germline-derived CDR1 and CDR2 are SEHNR and FQNEAQ (reference sequence). This CDR3 has 15 residues.

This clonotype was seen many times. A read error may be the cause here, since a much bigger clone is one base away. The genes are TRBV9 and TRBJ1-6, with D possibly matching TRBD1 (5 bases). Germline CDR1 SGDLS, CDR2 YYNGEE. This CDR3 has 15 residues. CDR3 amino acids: CASSASGTLNSPPHF. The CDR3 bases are TGTGCCAGCAGCGCCTCCGGGACGCTCAATTCACCCCCCCACTTT.

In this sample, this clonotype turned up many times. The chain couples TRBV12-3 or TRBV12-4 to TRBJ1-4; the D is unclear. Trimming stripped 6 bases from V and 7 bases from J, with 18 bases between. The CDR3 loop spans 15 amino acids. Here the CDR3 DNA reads TGTGCCAGCAGCTCCTTAGGGAAGGGTAGTGAAAAACTGTTTTTT. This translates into CASSSLGKGSEKLFF.

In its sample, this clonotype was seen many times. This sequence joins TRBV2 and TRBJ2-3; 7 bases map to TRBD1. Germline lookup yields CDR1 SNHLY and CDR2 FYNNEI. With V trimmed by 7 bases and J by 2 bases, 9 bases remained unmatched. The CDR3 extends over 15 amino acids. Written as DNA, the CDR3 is TGTGCCAGCACGGGATATAAGGGGGCCACAGATACGCAGTATTTT. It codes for CASTGYKGATDTQYF.

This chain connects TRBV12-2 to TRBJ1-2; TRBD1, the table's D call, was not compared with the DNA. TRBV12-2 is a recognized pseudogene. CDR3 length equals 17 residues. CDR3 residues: CASRLVAQAILNYGYTF. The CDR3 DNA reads TGTGCAAGTCGCTTAGTGGCACAGGCGATTCTTAACTATGGCTACACCTTC.